This T cell receptor (beta chain) was sequenced for a study of blood T cell repertoires in COVID-19. The germline CDR1 and CDR2 sequences are SGDLS and YYNGEE. The CDR3 has 13 amino acids. Trimming pared 4 bases from V and 0 bases from J, leaving 7 bases between. In the source study's methods: The authors estimated nucleated cell counts from reference gene primer amplification. TCRdb's copy holds only in-frame clones and misses some; the assay was immunoSEQ multiplex PCR. V, J and clone size are those of that table, while D and trimming were read from the DNA. The table shows about 300,000 clones, with roughly 89% occurring only once.

The clonotype originates from a woman between 25 and 40 years old with COVID-19, enrolled during active disease. Material for sequencing was peripheral blood. The chain joins TRBV9 to TRBJ2-5, with a weak D call TRBD1 (5 bases). The CDR3 DNA reads TGTGCCAGCAGCACAGGTAACCAAGAGACCCAGTACTTC. Amino acids: CASSTGNQETQYF.